These 22 T cell receptor beta chains came from one sample sequenced in a study of cytomegalovirus exposure and HLA in healthy donors. The PCR used 60 Vbeta and 13 Jbeta primers. Profiled with immunoSEQ multiplex PCR; TCRdb holds only in-frame clones, not every one. The table lists under 200,000 clones, around 80% of them singletons, with 1.5% to 2% in the top ten. Sequences were obtained from PBMCs. These receptors were obtained from a woman aged 18-29 years in good health and CMV-seronegative.

J is TRBJ1-2 and V is TRBV20-1; maybe TRBD1 (5 bases). CDR1 is DFQATT and CDR2 is SNEGSKA in the germline V gene (reference sequence). This CDR3 spans 10 amino acids. The V end lost 2 bases, the J end lost 11 bases, and 9 bases lay between the germline ends. The CDR3 loop is CSARPGEYTF. The CDR3 nucleotides are TGCAGTGCTAGACCGGGGGAGTACACCTTC.

The chain has TRBV11-2 and TRBJ2-1; 13 nucleotides agree with TRBD2. Germline CDR1 is SGHAT and CDR2 is FQNNGV. Trimming cost V 5 bases and J 5 bases; bases outside gene matches: 12. The CDR3 is 18 amino acids. The CDR3 DNA reads TGTGCCAGCAGCCTCCGAGGGACTAGCGGGAATCGCGACAATGAGCAGTTCTTC. Translation: CASSLRGTSGNRDNEQFF.

The V call is TRBV9, the J call TRBJ2-1, with 9 bases matching TRBD2. Germline-derived CDR1 and CDR2 are SGDLS and YYNGEE. Unmatched junction bases numbered 17, after V lost 4 bases and J lost 12 bases. The CDR3 is 16 amino acids. The CDR3 loop reads CASSPGDDSGSRRQFF. The CDR3 nucleotides read TGTGCCAGCAGCCCAGGGGATGATAGCGGGAGTCGGCGGCAGTTCTTC.

In DNA form, the CDR3 reads TGTGCCAGCAGCTCGAACAGGGATAGAAGTCTTGAGACCCAGTACTTC. Protein: CASSSNRDRSLETQYF. The chain uses TRBV7-9 and TRBJ2-5; maybe TRBD1 (6 bases). Germline V gene data show CDR1 as SEHNR and CDR2 as FQNEAQ (reference sequence). This CDR3 is built from 16 residues. The V end lost 4 bases, the J end lost 5 bases, and 20 bases lay between the germline ends.

This clone was seen more than once but under ten times. This chain joins TRBV5-6 and TRBJ2-7; no firm D call. Germline-derived CDR1 and CDR2 are SGHDT and YYEEEE. V dropped 0 bases and J dropped 3 bases, with 10 bases sitting between them. The CDR3 length is 14 residues. The CDR3 region has the DNA TGTGCCAGCAGCTTGGTGGGTAGCCTCTACGAGCAGTACGTC. Its protein is CASSLVGSLYEQYV.

The J gene is TRBJ1-1, the V gene TRBV4-2; D call uncertain. V was cut by 4 bases and J by 2 bases, with 14 bases left in between. Germline CDR1 LGHNA, CDR2 YNFKEQ. The CDR3 is made up of 15 amino acids. CDR3 region: CASSLRGGGNTEAFF. Here the CDR3 DNA reads TGTGCCAGCAGCCTGAGAGGCGGAGGAAACACTGAAGCTTTCTTT.

The rearrangement uses TRBV27 and TRBJ2-7; a possible D gene is TRBD2 (5 bases). This CDR3 has 15 amino acids. CDR1 and CDR2 (germline): MNHEY, SMNVEV (reference sequence). Deletions cut 3 bases from V and 2 bases from J, with 14 bases between. The DNA of the CDR3 is TGTGCCAGCAGTTTTAACGGGATGTCGCCCTACGAGCAGTACTTC. Residues: CASSFNGMSPYEQYF.

The genes are TRBV28 and TRBJ1-1; 7 bases are a match to TRBD1. V was pared by 6 bases and J by 3 bases, with 10 bases of the junction left unmatched. This CDR3 spans 15 amino acids. CDR1 and CDR2 from the germline V gene are MDHEN and SYDVKM. CDR3 nucleotides: TGTGCCAGCAGGCGGGACAGAAGAGGGGACACTGAAGCTTTCTTT. This encodes CASRRDRRGDTEAFF.

This chain links TRBV7-9 with TRBJ1-3; D is unclear. Germline CDR1 and CDR2: SEHNR and FQNEAQ (reference sequence). Trimming removed 5 bases at V and 8 bases at J, with 19 bases between. The CDR3 is 15 amino acids. CDR3 region: CASSPPAAAGDTIYF. CDR3 nucleotides: TGTGCCAGCAGCCCTCCCGCAGCGGCCGGGGACACCATATATTTT. Using reference TRBV7-9 and TRBJ1-3 for the parts outside the CDR3, the full variable domain is DTGVSQNPRHKITKRGQNVTFRCDPISEHNRLYWYRQTLGQGPEFLTYFQNEAQLEKSRLLSDRFSAERPKGSFSTLEIQRTEQGDSAMYLCASSPPAAAGDTIYFGEGSWLTVV.

The chain joins TRBV6-6 to TRBJ2-7; D gene uncertain. The ends were cut back, 2 bases at V and 7 bases at J, with 15 bases in the middle. Germline V gene sequence: CDR1 MNHNY, CDR2 SVGAGI (reference sequence). The CDR3 has 14 residues. CDR3 DNA sequence: TGTGCCAGCAGTTACCCGGGTCCCTCCCAAGAGCAGTACGTC. The encoded protein is CASSYPGPSQEQYV.

This clone was detected once. The J gene is TRBJ2-7, the V gene TRBV5-1; 9 positions match TRBD1. The CDR3 is 15 amino acids. V was pared by 4 bases and J by 6 bases, with 11 bases of the junction left unmatched. Germline assignment: CDR1 SGHRS and CDR2 YFSETQ. CDR3 sequence: CASSQFLGQGSEQYF. DNA for the CDR3: TGCGCCAGCAGCCAATTCCTCGGACAGGGGAGCGAGCAGTACTTC.

The chain joins TRBV11-2 to TRBJ2-5; possibly TRBD1 for D (6 bases). Trimming took 5 bases from V and 5 from J, leaving 12 bases between them. The length of the CDR3 is 13 residues. The germline V gene encodes CDR1 SGHAT and CDR2 FQNNGV. The CDR3 sequence: CASSSTGRETQYF. The DNA of the CDR3 is TGTGCCAGCAGCAGTACAGGGCGGGAGACCCAGTACTTC.

The chain combines TRBV27 with TRBJ2-1; 14 bases match TRBD2. This CDR3 comprises 16 residues. J was trimmed by 9 bases and V by 6 bases; bases with no gene match: 10. From germline, CDR1 is MNHEY and CDR2 SMNVEV (reference sequence). In DNA form, the CDR3 reads TGTGCCAGCAGCCCTCGGGGACTAGCGGGAGTGCCTGAGCAGTTCTTC. Translation: CASSPRGLAGVPEQFF.

The genes are TRBV7-9 and TRBJ2-5, with 7 bases lining up with TRBD2. CDR1 SEHNR and CDR2 FQNEAQ come from the germline V gene (reference sequence). The CDR3 runs to 14 residues. V shed 5 bases and J 2 bases; nucleotides not matched to a gene: 5. The CDR3: CASSLLATQETQYF. Written as DNA, the CDR3 is TGTGCCAGCAGCCTACTAGCGACGCAAGAGACCCAGTACTTC.

The chain carries TRBV4-3 and TRBJ2-1; 8 nucleotides agree with TRBD2. The CDR3 contains 17 residues. The J segment lost 6 bases and the V segment lost 6 bases, leaving 16 bases of the junction unmatched. From germline, CDR1 is LGHNA and CDR2 YSLEER. This CDR3 is CASSRSGLSGSINEQFF. The CDR3 DNA reads as TGCGCCAGCAGTCGGAGCGGGTTGAGCGGGAGTATCAATGAGCAGTTCTTC.

The chain links TRBV9 to TRBJ1-2; D gene uncertain. The germline V gene encodes CDR1 SGDLS and CDR2 YYNGEE. The CDR3 consists of 14 residues. V lost 0 bases and J 2 bases, leaving 8 bases between the germline ends. The CDR3 sequence is CASSVDPHNYGYTF. The CDR3 DNA is TGTGCCAGCAGCGTAGATCCACACAACTATGGCTACACCTTC.

This clone was detected once. This chain connects TRBV2 to TRBJ2-7; 10 bases are shared with TRBD2. The junction had 4 bases not matched to a gene; V was cut back by 8 bases and J by 3 bases. This CDR3 contains 13 residues. Germline values: CDR1 SNHLY, CDR2 FYNNEI. The CDR3 nucleotides are TGTGCCAGCCTAGCGGGAGTCAACTACGAGCAGTACGTC. This gives the protein CASLAGVNYEQYV.

This clone came up once. V and J are TRBV19 and TRBJ2-5, with 14 bases identical to TRBD2. Trimming took 4 bases from V and 5 from J; bases not matched to a gene: 9. The length of the CDR3 is 17 residues. Germline V gene data show CDR1 as LNHDA and CDR2 as SQIVND (reference sequence). Written as DNA, the CDR3 is TGTGCCAGTAGTACTCGCGCCGGGACTAGCGGGAGCGAGACCCAGTACTTC. Its protein is CASSTRAGTSGSETQYF.

The chain recombines TRBV27 with TRBJ1-1; 7 positions match TRBD1. CDR3 length equals 18 residues. Trimming removed 4 bases from V and 5 bases from J; junction bases left unmatched: 19. Germline-derived CDR1 and CDR2 are MNHEY and SMNVEV (reference sequence). CDR3 nucleotides: TGTGCCAGCAGTTCAGCCAGACTAATCAGGGGGTCGAGGACTGAAGCTTTCTTT. Protein sequence: CASSSARLIRGSRTEAFF.

This chain uses TRBV28 with TRBJ2-4; D gene unclear. The CDR3 has 16 residues. Per germline, CDR1 MDHEN and CDR2 SYDVKM. Trimming cost V 8 bases and J 0 bases, with 17 bases left between them. For the CDR3, the DNA is TGTGCCAGCGGCCTCCCCCCGGGTTTAGCCAAAAACATTCAGTACTTC. The encoded protein is CASGLPPGLAKNIQYF.

The chain combines TRBV19 with TRBJ1-3; D is unresolved. Trimming shortened V by 6 bases and J by 4 bases, and 10 bases separated the two germline ends. The CDR3 has 13 residues. The germline V gene encodes CDR1 LNHDA and CDR2 SQIVND (reference sequence). The CDR3 DNA is TGTGCCAGTAGGGCGGCGCCCGGAAACACCATATATTTT. Protein: CASRAAPGNTIYF.

In its sample, this clone was seen once. The rearrangement joins TRBV4-3 to TRBJ2-3, with TRBD2 matching over 16 bases. This CDR3 has 22 amino acids. The germline gives CDR1 LGHNA, CDR2 YSLEER. V trimming: 0 bases; J trimming: 4 bases; junction bases outside the gene matches: 16. In nucleotides, the CDR3 is TGCGCCAGCAGCCAAGACTTGGCTGCCCCGGGACTAGCGGGAGGGCGCGCAGATACGCAGTATTTT. As protein: CASSQDLAAPGLAGGRADTQYF.